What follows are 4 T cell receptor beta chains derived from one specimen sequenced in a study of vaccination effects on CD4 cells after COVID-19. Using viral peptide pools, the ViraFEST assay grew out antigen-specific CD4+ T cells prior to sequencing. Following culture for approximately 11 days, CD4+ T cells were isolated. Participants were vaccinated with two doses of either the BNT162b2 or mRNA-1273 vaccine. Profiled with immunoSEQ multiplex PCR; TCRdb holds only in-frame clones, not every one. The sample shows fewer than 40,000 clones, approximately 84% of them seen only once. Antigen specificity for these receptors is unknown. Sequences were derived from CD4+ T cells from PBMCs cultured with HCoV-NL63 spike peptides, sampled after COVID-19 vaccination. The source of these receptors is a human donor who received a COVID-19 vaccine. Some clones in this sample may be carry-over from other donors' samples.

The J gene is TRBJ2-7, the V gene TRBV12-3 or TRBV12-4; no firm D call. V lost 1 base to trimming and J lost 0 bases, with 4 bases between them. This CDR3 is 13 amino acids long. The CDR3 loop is CASSLEVSYEQYV. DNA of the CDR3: TGTGCCAGCAGTTTAGAAGTCTCCTACGAGCAGTACGTC.

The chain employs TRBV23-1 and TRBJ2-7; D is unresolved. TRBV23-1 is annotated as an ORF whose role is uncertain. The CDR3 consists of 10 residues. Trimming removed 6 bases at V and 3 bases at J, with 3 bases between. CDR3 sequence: CASRDYEQYV. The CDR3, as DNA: TGCGCCAGCAGAGACTACGAGCAGTACGTC.

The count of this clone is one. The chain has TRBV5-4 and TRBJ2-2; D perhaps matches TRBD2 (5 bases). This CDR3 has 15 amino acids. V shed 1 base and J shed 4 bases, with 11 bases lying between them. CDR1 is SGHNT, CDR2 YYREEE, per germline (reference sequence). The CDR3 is CASSLWQAGTGELFF. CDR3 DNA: TGTGCCAGCAGCTTGTGGCAGGCGGGCACCGGGGAGCTGTTTTTT. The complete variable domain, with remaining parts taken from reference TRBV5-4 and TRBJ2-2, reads ETGVTQSPTHLIKTRGQQVTLRCSSQSGHNTVSWYQQALGQGPQFIFQYYREEENGRGNFPPRFSGLQFPNYSSELNVNALELDDSALYLCASSLWQAGTGELFFGEGSRLTVL.

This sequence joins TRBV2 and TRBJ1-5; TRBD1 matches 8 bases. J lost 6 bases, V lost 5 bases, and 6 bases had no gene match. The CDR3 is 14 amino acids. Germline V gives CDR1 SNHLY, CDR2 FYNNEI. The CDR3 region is CASSLQGAGQPQHF. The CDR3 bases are TGTGCCAGCAGTCTTCAGGGGGCTGGTCAGCCCCAGCATTTT. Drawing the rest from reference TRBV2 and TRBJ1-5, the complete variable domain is EPEVTQTPSHQVTQMGQEVILRCVPISNHLYFYWYRQILGQKVEFLVSFYNNEISEKSEIFDDQFSVERPDGSNFTLKIRSTKLEDSAMYFCASSLQGAGQPQHFGDGTRLSIL.